A single sample is the source of the 30 T cell receptor beta chains below, sequenced in a study of blood T cell repertoires in COVID-19 (dated by TCRdb to about 2020). The library relied on the immunoSEQ multiplex PCR assay. TCRdb retrieved this table from immuneACCESS and kept in-frame rearrangements only. Not all clones are present; in checked studies, unresolved V genes account for under half, and no reason is known for the remainder. This sample lists roughly 160,000 clones; about 86% were detected once. Jointly, the top ten make up 5.5% to 7% of the sample. The sample taken for sequencing was peripheral blood. These receptors were obtained from a man between 45 and 60 years old with active or convalescent COVID-19.

This chain uses TRBV27 with TRBJ1-6; TRBD1 agrees at 8 bases. Germline V gene sequence: CDR1 MNHEY, CDR2 SMNVEV (reference sequence). There are 18 residues in the CDR3. Trimming cost V 4 bases and J 0 bases; bases outside gene matches: 8. The CDR3 protein is CASSSGGRGISYNSPLHF. The CDR3 coding sequence is TGTGCCAGCAGTTCAGGGGGCCGTGGAATCTCCTATAATTCACCCCTCCACTTT.

J is TRBJ2-3 and V is TRBV9; 14 bases match TRBD2. The CDR3 totals 19 residues. Germline CDR1 reads SGDLS; CDR2 reads YYNGEE. Losses at the gene ends were 4 bases for V and 6 bases for J; bases not matched to a gene: 16. The CDR3: CASSPRTSGGTLGSDTQYF. For the CDR3, the DNA is TGTGCCAGCAGCCCCCGGACTAGCGGGGGGACCCTCGGGAGTGATACGCAGTATTTT.

This chain links TRBV5-5 with TRBJ1-1, with 9 bases aligning to TRBD1. Germline V gene sequence: CDR1 SGHKS, CDR2 YYEKEE (reference sequence). After removal of 4 bases from V and 5 bases from J, the junction contained 9 bases not matched to a gene. The CDR3 loop spans 15 amino acids. CDR3 coding DNA: TGTGCCAGCAGCCATCAACAGGGGGCGCTGACTGAAGCTTTCTTT. Encoded protein: CASSHQQGALTEAFF.

J is TRBJ2-3 and V is TRBV3-1 (or the pseudogene TRBV3-2); D not resolved. Trimming pared 0 bases from V and 3 bases from J, leaving 4 bases between. The CDR3 sequence is 13 residues long. The germline V gene has CDR1 LGHDT and CDR2 YNNKEL (reference sequence). The chain's CDR3 is CASSQERTDTQYF. CDR3 DNA: TGTGCCAGCAGCCAAGAGCGGACAGATACGCAGTATTTT.

A remark on this clone: This sample includes further DNA sequences coding for the same CDR3. The chain couples TRBV12-3 or TRBV12-4 to TRBJ1-5; D not certain. The ends were cut back, 6 bases at V and 2 bases at J, with 5 bases in the middle. The CDR3 is 12 amino acids. The DNA of the CDR3 is TGTGCCAGCAGCGGTGGCAATCAGCCCCAGCATTTT. Its protein is CASSGGNQPQHF.

J is TRBJ1-6 and V is TRBV9; no clear D. The CDR3 extends over 15 amino acids. Germline V lookup: CDR1 SGDLS, CDR2 YYNGEE. Trimming removed 4 bases at V and 6 bases at J, with 14 bases between. CDR3 DNA: TGTGCCAGCAGCCCCAGCGGGGTGGGTAATTCACCCCTCCACTTT. Its translation is CASSPSGVGNSPLHF.

The chain uses TRBV29-1 and TRBJ1-2, with 7 positions matching TRBD1. Germline V lookup: CDR1 SQVTM, CDR2 ANQGSEA. Trimming at V came to 3 bases and at J to 3 bases, leaving 1 base not matched to a gene. The CDR3 has 12 residues. The CDR3 here is CSVDRGDYGYTF. CDR3 DNA sequence: TGCAGCGTTGACAGGGGGGACTATGGCTACACCTTC.

This chain links TRBV27 with TRBJ2-7; maybe TRBD2 (7 bases). V lost 6 bases and J lost 3, with 18 bases in between. The CDR3 is made up of 15 amino acids. The germline V gene encodes CDR1 MNHEY and CDR2 SMNVEV (reference sequence). Written as DNA, the CDR3 is TGTGCCAGCAGACGAGGAGGGGGGGGACTCTACGAGCAGTACTTC. Translated, it gives CASRRGGGGLYEQYF.

The chain is built from TRBV5-1 and TRBJ2-7; D is unresolved. Germline V gene lookup returns CDR1 SGHRS and CDR2 YFSETQ. This CDR3 region has 15 residues. Trimming left V 0 bases short and J 2 bases short, with 12 bases between. For the CDR3, the DNA is TGCGCCAGCAGCTTGGTAAGAGTTGTTCCCTACGAGCAGTACTTC. Translated: CASSLVRVVPYEQYF.

This clone has just one count. The rearrangement uses TRBV11-2 and TRBJ2-1; 10 bases are a match to TRBD2. V lost 1 base and J lost 7; bases outside the gene matches: 13. The CDR3 is 18 residues long. Germline CDR1 SGHAT, CDR2 FQNNGV. Here the CDR3 DNA reads TGTGCCAGCAGCTTAGGCCGTCCCAGCGGGGGGGCCGGGAATGAGCAGTTCTTC. Translation gives CASSLGRPSGGAGNEQFF.

The rearrangement uses TRBV5-4 and TRBJ1-1, with 7 bases fitting TRBD1. Germline V gives CDR1 SGHNT, CDR2 YYREEE (reference sequence). Trimming cost V 0 bases and J 1 base; bases outside gene matches: 3. The CDR3 length is 15 residues. The CDR3 sequence: CASSLVGQTNTEAFF. The CDR3 region has the DNA TGTGCCAGCAGCTTGGTGGGACAGACGAACACTGAAGCTTTCTTT.

On this clone: Sequence at one end of the junction differs from germline and may be a read error. The gene calls are TRBV7-7 and TRBJ2-5, with 13 nucleotides matching TRBD2. The germline V gene encodes CDR1 SSHAT and CDR2 FNYEAQ (reference sequence). CDR3 size: 16 residues. The CDR3 region has the DNA TGTGCTAGCAGCTCAACCGGACTAGCGGGAGCAGAGACCCAGTACTTC. It yields the protein CASSSTGLAGAETQYF.

V usage is TRBV5-6 and J usage is TRBJ2-7; 8 nucleotides match TRBD2. J was trimmed by 2 bases and V by 0 bases; bases with no gene match: 1. Germline lookup yields CDR1 SGHDT and CDR2 YYEEEE. CDR3 length: 14 amino acids. CDR3 sequence: CASSLAGGAYEQYF. The CDR3 DNA sequence: TGTGCCAGCAGCTTGGCGGGGGGGGCCTACGAGCAGTACTTC.

This rearrangement joins TRBV5-1 to TRBJ2-2; 7 bases are shared with TRBD1. Germline V CDR1 and CDR2: SGHRS, YFSETQ. The CDR3 is 13 residues long. V was pared by 8 bases and J by 5 bases, with 6 bases of the junction left unmatched. CDR3: CARKTGYTGELFF. CDR3 nucleotide sequence: TGCGCCAGAAAGACAGGGTATACCGGGGAGCTGTTTTTT.

The chain couples TRBV12-3 or TRBV12-4 to TRBJ1-2; the match to TRBD1 covers 8 bases. The CDR3 runs 13 residues. With 5 bases clipped from V and 1 base from J, the junction kept 0 bases outside the gene matches. The CDR3 bases are TGTGCCAGCAGTGGACAGGGTAACTATGGCTACACCTTC. Protein: CASSGQGNYGYTF.

The chain uses TRBV14 and TRBJ1-1; D perhaps matches TRBD1 (6 bases). V was cut by 1 base and J by 2 bases, with 11 bases left in between. CDR1 and CDR2 (germline): SGHDN, FVKESK. The CDR3 loop spans 15 amino acids. The CDR3 bases are TGTGCCAGCAGCCAAGGGCAGGGGAGAAACACTGAAGCTTTCTTT. Translating gives CASSQGQGRNTEAFF.

The chain carries TRBV9 and TRBJ2-3; the D gene is possibly TRBD1 (8 bases). Germline V gene data show CDR1 as SGDLS and CDR2 as YYNGEE. The CDR3 covers 15 residues. The V end was cut by 3 bases, the J end by 2 bases, with 13 bases between. In nucleotides, the CDR3 is TGTGCCAGCAGCGGGGAGGGACAGGCCACAGATACGCAGTATTTT. Its translation: CASSGEGQATDTQYF.

The rearrangement joins TRBV30 to TRBJ2-1; D is perhaps TRBD2 (6 bases). The germline V gene has CDR1 GTSNPN and CDR2 SVGIG (reference sequence). This CDR3 is built from 14 residues. V lost 2 bases to trimming and J lost 4 bases, with 12 bases between them. CDR3 residues: CAWSLTGTYNEQFF. CDR3 coding DNA: TGTGCCTGGAGTCTCACCGGGACTTACAATGAGCAGTTCTTC.

The chain combines TRBV19 with TRBJ1-2; D is perhaps TRBD1 (5 bases). V was trimmed by 6 bases and J by 6 bases, leaving 17 bases between them. Germline V gene data show CDR1 as LNHDA and CDR2 as SQIVND (reference sequence). The CDR3 extends over 14 amino acids. CDR3 coding DNA: TGTGCCAGTAGCCCGCGGAGTGGGGCGCATGGCTACACCTTC. Translation gives CASSPRSGAHGYTF.

The chain combines TRBV24-1 with TRBJ2-3; weak D call: TRBD2 (5 bases). V gave up 3 bases and J gave up 8 bases, with 11 bases separating them. Germline values: CDR1 KGHDR, CDR2 SFDVKD. The CDR3 runs 13 residues. The CDR3 DNA reads as TGTGCCACCAGTGATGCTAATCGGGGTACGCAGTATTTT. It encodes CATSDANRGTQYF.

The rearrangement links TRBV12-5 to TRBJ1-2, with TRBD1 identical over 11 bases. Unmatched junction bases numbered 4, after V lost 6 bases and J lost 7 bases. The germline CDR1 and CDR2 sequences are LGHNT and FRNRAP. This CDR3 contains 13 residues. CDR3 sequence (DNA): TGTGCTAGTGGATGGGACAGGGGGTCTGGCTACACCTTC. Residues: CASGWDRGSGYTF.

The CDR3 here is CAISERGLAGSTDTQYF. The DNA for the CDR3 is TGTGCCATCAGTGAGAGGGGACTAGCGGGAAGCACAGATACGCAGTATTTT. V gene TRBV10-3 combines with J gene TRBJ2-3, with TRBD2 matching 13 bases. The CDR3 runs to 17 residues. In germline, CDR1 is ENHRY, CDR2 SYGVKD. V was pared by 2 bases and J by 0 bases, with 2 bases of the junction left unmatched.

The V gene is TRBV19, the J gene TRBJ2-7, with TRBD1 identical over 8 bases. This CDR3 has 14 amino acids. Germline lookup yields CDR1 LNHDA and CDR2 SQIVND (reference sequence). The J segment lost 8 bases and the V segment lost 3 bases, leaving 9 bases of the junction unmatched. The CDR3: CASSIGQGLTKQYF. In DNA form, the CDR3 reads TGTGCCAGTAGTATCGGACAGGGACTTACGAAGCAGTACTTC.

This chain links TRBV29-1 with TRBJ2-2; 8 nucleotides match TRBD1. The CDR3 sequence is 12 residues long. V dropped 6 bases and J dropped 6; count of bases not matched to a gene: 3. Germline V gene sequence: CDR1 SQVTM, CDR2 ANQGSEA. CDR3 sequence reads: CSVQGQAGELFF. The CDR3 nucleotides are TGCAGCGTCCAGGGACAGGCCGGGGAGCTGTTTTTT.

The rearrangement joins TRBV15 to TRBJ2-3, with D possibly being TRBD1 (6 bases). V lost 8 bases and J 5 bases, leaving 17 bases between the germline ends. Per the germline V gene, CDR1 is LNHNV and CDR2 is YYDKDF (reference sequence). This CDR3 has 14 residues. The CDR3 nucleotides read TGTGCCACCGCAAAAGGGGGAGCTTTAGATACGCAGTATTTT. Amino acids: CATAKGGALDTQYF.

The V and J genes are TRBV6-1 and TRBJ2-1; 12 positions agree with TRBD2. The CDR3 sequence is 16 residues long. V lost 2 bases, J lost 6 bases, and 5 bases stayed unmatched. Germline CDR1 and CDR2: MNHNS and SASEGT. CDR3 in amino acids: CASSELGTSGLNEQFF. Here the CDR3 DNA reads TGTGCCAGCAGTGAATTGGGGACTAGCGGGCTCAATGAGCAGTTCTTC.

V is TRBV5-4 and J is TRBJ2-3; TRBD2 matches 16 bases. V shed 4 bases and J 1 base; nucleotides not matched to a gene: 9. This CDR3 is built from 19 residues. Germline V lookup: CDR1 SGHNT, CDR2 YYREEE (reference sequence). In DNA, the CDR3 is TGTGCCAGCAGCAGACCCGGGACTAGCGGGAGGGTAGGCACAGATACGCAGTATTTT. Encoded protein: CASSRPGTSGRVGTDTQYF.

With regard to this clone: Other DNA sequences within the sample encode an identical CDR3. V gene TRBV4-1 combines with J gene TRBJ1-5, with TRBD1 as a possible D gene (5 bases). V was shortened by 0 bases and J by 7 bases, with 13 bases between the two germline ends. CDR3 length equals 15 residues. CDR1 and CDR2 (germline): MGHRA, YSYEKL. The CDR3 loop is CASSQEVTGDQPQHF. CDR3 nucleotide sequence: TGCGCCAGCAGCCAAGAAGTTACAGGCGACCAGCCCCAGCATTTT.

The chain recombines TRBV7-2 with TRBJ1-1; 10 bases fit TRBD1. The CDR3 extends over 14 amino acids. After removal of 3 bases from V and 11 bases from J, the junction contained 9 bases not matched to a gene. Germline V gene lookup returns CDR1 SGHTA and CDR2 FQGNSA. CDR3 DNA: TGTGCCAGCAGCTTGGGGACAGGGGCGGTGGGCGCTTTCTTT. Protein: CASSLGTGAVGAFF. The complete variable domain, with remaining parts taken from reference TRBV7-2 and TRBJ1-1, reads GAGVSQSPSNKVTEKGKDVELRCDPISGHTALYWYRQSLGQGLEFLIYFQGNSAPDKSGLPSDRFSAERTGGSVSTLTIQRTQQEDSAVYLCASSLGTGAVGAFFGQGTRLTVV.

This chain connects TRBV5-4 to TRBJ2-6; possibly TRBD2 for D (7 bases). The CDR3 is 16 amino acids. Germline values: CDR1 SGHNT, CDR2 YYREEE (reference sequence). Trimming removed 6 bases at V and 4 bases at J, with 17 bases between. The CDR3 DNA sequence: TGTGCCAGCACCAGGGAGGGGGGGCCCGGGGCCAACGTCCTGACTTTC. Protein product: CASTREGGPGANVLTF.